The next 30 T cell receptor beta chains were all read from a single sample in a study of T-cell memory formation after mild COVID-19. Each CDR3 protein gets one entry after TCRdb re-called the 5' RACE reads with MiXCR. The sample yields 470,000 or so distinct CDR3 sequences, around 27% seen once. The sample taken for sequencing was PBMCs or a T cell subset sorted from them (not recorded which). Every receptor here comes from an adult woman who had mild COVID-19 (a few samples of this study predate the infection). Cell type and time point are not known.

This chain joins TRBV7-3 and TRBJ2-3, with unresolved D. With 0 bases removed from V and 1 base from J, the gap between germline ends came to 5 bases. Looked up from germline, CDR1 is SGHTA and CDR2 is FQGTGA. The length of the CDR3 is 14 residues. CDR3 region: CASSLTIGTDTQYF. CDR3 bases: TGTGCCAGCAGCTTAACTATAGGCACAGATACGCAGTATTTT.

This clonotype occurred a few times. The CDR3 nucleotides read TGTGCCACCAACCGGGGGGGCCGAGAGACCCAGTACTTC. This encodes CATNRGGRETQYF. This chain links TRBV6-6 with TRBJ2-5, with TRBD2 matching 8 bases. Germline CDR1 reads MNHNY; CDR2 reads SVGAGI (reference sequence). This CDR3 is 13 amino acids long. V was pared by 10 bases and J by 4 bases, with 8 bases of the junction left unmatched.

This clonotype was seen a handful of times. The V and J genes are TRBV12-3 or TRBV12-4 and TRBJ2-5; 8 nucleotides agree with TRBD1. The CDR3 has 15 residues. The ends lost 6 bases at V and 5 bases at J; junction bases unmatched: 11. CDR3 DNA sequence: TGTGCCAGCAGACCCCGGGACAGGCATAGCGAGACCCAGTACTTC. Amino acids: CASRPRDRHSETQYF.

The chain joins TRBV15 to TRBJ2-3; D is ambiguous. Germline V lookup: CDR1 LNHNV, CDR2 YYDKDF (reference sequence). Between the trimmed V and J ends, which lost 0 bases and 4 bases, there was a span of 8 bases. There are 14 residues in the CDR3. CDR3 sequence: CATSRDRTSDTQYF. The CDR3 nucleotides read TGTGCCACCAGCAGAGATCGAACTTCAGATACGCAGTATTTT.

Only a few counts were recorded for this clonotype. This rearrangement joins TRBV29-1 to TRBJ2-1; 9 nucleotides match TRBD1. V dropped 7 bases and J dropped 3; count of bases not matched to a gene: 16. Germline CDR1 SQVTM, CDR2 ANQGSEA. The CDR3 covers 17 residues. The CDR3 here is CSAVRWGGQGLYNEQFF. Written as DNA, the CDR3 is TGCAGCGCGGTACGATGGGGGGGACAGGGACTCTACAATGAGCAGTTCTTC.

This clonotype was recorded a few times. V is TRBV2 and J is TRBJ2-7; a weak D match, TRBD1 (5 bases). Germline CDR1 is SNHLY and CDR2 is FYNNEI. The CDR3 length is 14 residues. V lost 10 bases to trimming and J lost 1 base, with 17 bases between them. The CDR3 sequence is CATSTELESYEQYF. CDR3 nucleotides: TGTGCCACCTCGACAGAGCTGGAATCCTACGAGCAGTACTTC.

V gene TRBV19 combines with J gene TRBJ2-1; no firm D call. Trimming shortened V by 9 bases and J by 10 bases, and 19 bases separated the two germline ends. This CDR3 spans 13 amino acids. Germline loops: CDR1 LNHDA, CDR2 SQIVND (reference sequence). CDR3 residues: CASRKPGEFEQFF. Written as DNA, the CDR3 is TGTGCCAGCAGAAAGCCCGGCGAATTCGAGCAGTTCTTC.

This clonotype was counted between two and nine times. The chain combines TRBV4-1 with TRBJ1-1; 11 nucleotides agree with TRBD1. This CDR3 contains 14 residues. CDR1 and CDR2 (germline): MGHRA, YSYEKL. The ends lost 7 bases at V and 5 bases at J; junction bases unmatched: 6. CDR3 region: CASTQDRGLTEAFF. The CDR3 coding sequence is TGCGCCAGCACCCAGGACAGGGGGCTGACTGAAGCTTTCTTT.

The V gene is TRBV7-6, the J gene TRBJ1-2; 8 bases are a match to TRBD1. Germline V gives CDR1 SGHVS, CDR2 FNYEAQ. The CDR3 loop spans 14 amino acids. V gave up 1 base and J gave up 7 bases; unmatched junction bases: 5. The CDR3 sequence is CASSLGQGYGGYTF. Written as DNA, the CDR3 is TGTGCCAGCAGCTTAGGACAGGGGTATGGTGGCTACACCTTC.

This clonotype was observed a few times. This rearrangement joins TRBV19 to TRBJ1-1, with D unclear. The CDR3 totals 15 residues. The V end lost 2 bases, the J end lost 2 bases, and 12 bases lay between the germline ends. CDR1 is LNHDA and CDR2 is SQIVND in the germline V gene (reference sequence). DNA for the CDR3: TGTGCCAGTAGTATATTTGCAGCCTCTAACACTGAAGCTTTCTTT. This gives the protein CASSIFAASNTEAFF.

The V and J genes are TRBV5-5 and TRBJ2-5; D might be TRBD1 or TRBD2, each matching 5 bases. Germline lookup yields CDR1 SGHKS and CDR2 YYEKEE (reference sequence). Trimming removed 2 bases from V and 4 bases from J, with 9 bases in between. This CDR3 comprises 13 residues. As DNA, the CDR3 is TGTGCCAGCAGCTTCGGGACCCGAGAGACCCAGTACTTC. Protein: CASSFGTRETQYF.

This clonotype was observed at least ten times. The J gene is TRBJ2-5, the V gene TRBV18, with D maybe TRBD1 (6 bases). V lost 2 bases and J lost 3, with 22 bases in between. The CDR3 loop spans 18 amino acids. The germline gives CDR1 KGHSH, CDR2 LQKENI. The CDR3: CASSPTINREKGKETQYF. CDR3 DNA: TGTGCCAGCTCACCAACTATTAACAGGGAGAAAGGAAAAGAGACCCAGTACTTC.

In this sample, this clonotype turned up a few times. The rearrangement uses TRBV7-3 and TRBJ2-2; TRBD2 is a possible D gene (7 bases). The germline V gene has CDR1 SGHTA and CDR2 FQGTGA. This CDR3 is 14 amino acids long. V lost 5 bases to trimming and J lost 7 bases, with 14 bases between them. As DNA, the CDR3 is TGTGCCAGCAGCCCCGGGGGGCCCGGCGGGGAGCTGTTTTTT. This sequence encodes CASSPGGPGGELFF.

This clonotype was picked up a small number of times. The chain recombines TRBV4-3 with TRBJ1-1; D is possibly TRBD1 (5 bases). The CDR3 totals 14 residues. The V and J ends lost 0 bases and 11 bases respectively, with 16 bases between them. The germline gives CDR1 LGHNA, CDR2 YSLEER. CDR3 sequence reads: CASSQENRPARAFF. In nucleotides, the CDR3 is TGCGCCAGCAGCCAAGAGAACAGGCCGGCGAGGGCTTTCTTT.

This clonotype has a handful of counts. The chain is built from TRBV19 and TRBJ1-5, with a tentative D call TRBD1 (5 bases). The CDR3 has 15 amino acids. V was trimmed by 1 base and J by 6 bases, leaving 13 bases between them. CDR1 is LNHDA, CDR2 SQIVND, per germline (reference sequence). The CDR3: CASSIGNIGGQPQHF. CDR3 in DNA: TGTGCCAGTAGTATAGGCAACATTGGGGGTCAGCCCCAGCATTTT. Full variable domain (missing parts from reference TRBV19 and TRBJ1-5): DGGITQSPKYLFRKEGQNVTLSCEQNLNHDAMYWYRQDPGQGLRLIYYSQIVNDFQKGDIAEGYSVSREKKESFPLTVTSAQKNPTAFYLCASSIGNIGGQPQHFGDGTRLSIL.

This rearrangement joins TRBV5-1 to TRBJ2-3, with D possibly being TRBD1 (6 bases). Germline CDR1 reads SGHRS; CDR2 reads YFSETQ. The CDR3 length is 15 residues. Trimming stripped 5 bases from V and 0 bases from J, with 13 bases between. CDR3: CASSPGEISTDTQYF. The CDR3 nucleotides are TGCGCCAGCAGTCCAGGGGAGATAAGCACAGATACGCAGTATTTT.

This clonotype was detected a few times. The V gene is TRBV6-5, the J gene TRBJ2-1; 8 bases map to TRBD2. This CDR3 is 13 amino acids long. The V and J ends lost 7 bases and 3 bases, in that order; junction bases with no gene match: 2. From germline, CDR1 is MNHEY and CDR2 SVGAGI. The CDR3 DNA follows: TGTGCCAGCAAAGCGGGAGACTACAATGAGCAGTTCTTC. Translating gives CASKAGDYNEQFF.

In this sample, this clonotype turned up a few times. The gene calls are TRBV24-1 and TRBJ1-6; D is uncertain. This CDR3 spans 10 amino acids. V shed 11 bases and J shed 7 bases, with 5 bases lying between them. Germline V gene data show CDR1 as KGHDR and CDR2 as SFDVKD. The CDR3 loop reads CARHNSPLHF. The CDR3 coding sequence is TGTGCCAGACACAATTCACCCCTCCACTTT.

This clonotype was recorded at least ten times. V is TRBV20-1 and J is TRBJ1-4; possibly TRBD1 for D (5 bases). From germline, CDR1 is DFQATT and CDR2 SNEGSKA (reference sequence). The V and J ends lost 0 bases and 1 base respectively, with 12 bases between them. The CDR3 is 16 residues long. CDR3 bases: TGCAGTGCTAGAGATGCGGGGGTCGGAACTAATGAAAAACTGTTTTTT. Protein: CSARDAGVGTNEKLFF.

The rearrangement links TRBV3-1 to TRBJ2-6; the D gene is possibly TRBD1 (6 bases). Germline lookup yields CDR1 LGHDT and CDR2 YNNKEL (reference sequence). The CDR3 spans 16 residues. V was shortened by 1 base and J by 3 bases, with 10 bases between the two germline ends. The CDR3 region is CASSQGQGSGANVLTF. The DNA of the CDR3 is TGTGCCAGCAGCCAAGGGCAGGGGAGTGGGGCCAACGTCCTGACTTTC.

The chain employs TRBV30 and TRBJ2-7; perhaps D is TRBD1 or TRBD2 (6 bases each). Trimming left V 5 bases short and J 2 bases short, with 16 bases between. Per the germline V gene, CDR1 is GTSNPN and CDR2 is SVGIG (reference sequence). The CDR3 is made up of 14 amino acids. CDR3 protein: CAWAYWGATYEQYF. In DNA form, the CDR3 reads TGTGCCTGGGCCTACTGGGGGGCGACCTACGAGCAGTACTTC.

This rearrangement joins TRBV29-1 to TRBJ1-2; unclear D gene. In germline, CDR1 is SQVTM, CDR2 ANQGSEA. The CDR3 covers 13 residues. V lost 3 bases to trimming and J lost 7 bases, with 15 bases between them. CDR3 in amino acids: CSVEYPPNGGYTF. Written as DNA, the CDR3 is TGCAGCGTTGAGTACCCACCAAATGGTGGCTACACCTTC. Complete variable domain (other parts from reference TRBV29-1 and TRBJ1-2): SAVISQKPSRDICQRGTSLTIQCQVDSQVTMMFWYRQQPGQSLTLIATANQGSEATYESGFVIDKFPISRPNLTFSTLTVSNMSPEDSSIYLCSVEYPPNGGYTFGSGTRLTVV.

CDR3 sequence: CASSQQISSYEQYF. Written as DNA, the CDR3 is TGTGCCAGCAGCCAACAGATATCCTCGTACGAGCAGTACTTC. The chain employs TRBV7-9 and TRBJ2-7; D remains ambiguous. V was cut by 5 bases and J by 4 bases, with 15 bases left in between. Germline V gene data show CDR1 as SEHNR and CDR2 as FQNEAQ (reference sequence). CDR3 length equals 14 residues. Supplemented by reference TRBV7-9 and TRBJ2-7, the full variable domain reads DTGVSQNPRHKITKRGQNVTFRCDPISEHNRLYWYRQTLGQGPEFLTYFQNEAQLEKSRLLSDRFSAERPKGSFSTLEIQRTEQGDSAMYLCASSQQISSYEQYFGPGTRLTVT.

V gene TRBV7-9 combines with J gene TRBJ2-3; no firm D call. CDR3 size: 12 residues. CDR1 is SEHNR, CDR2 FQNEAQ, per germline (reference sequence). The germline V and J ends were trimmed by 5 bases and 9 bases, with 12 bases remaining between them. In DNA form, the CDR3 reads TGTGCCAGCAGCCATGTTACTCCGACGCAGTATTTT. Translation gives CASSHVTPTQYF.

The chain uses TRBV7-9 and TRBJ1-3, with unresolved D. In germline, CDR1 is SEHNR, CDR2 FQNEAQ (reference sequence). This CDR3 is 16 amino acids long. Trimming pared 4 bases from V and 2 bases from J, leaving 15 bases between. The CDR3 DNA sequence: TGTGCCAGCAGCTCCAAAGGCGTTGCAACTGGAAACACCATATATTTT. It is translated as CASSSKGVATGNTIYF.

This clonotype was detected only a few times. This chain connects TRBV6-6 to TRBJ2-7, with 8 bases matching TRBD1. There are 14 residues in the CDR3. The V and J ends lost 2 bases and 2 bases, in that order; junction bases with no gene match: 2. Germline V gene sequence: CDR1 MNHNY, CDR2 SVGAGI (reference sequence). The CDR3: CASSYEQGAYEQYF. The CDR3 region has the DNA TGTGCCAGCAGTTACGAACAGGGGGCCTACGAGCAGTACTTC.

The J gene is TRBJ2-7, the V gene TRBV20-1, with 11 bases that match TRBD2. The CDR3 has 14 residues. V gave up 7 bases and J gave up 0 bases; unmatched junction bases: 5. The germline CDR1 and CDR2 sequences are DFQATT and SNEGSKA (reference sequence). CDR3 amino acids: CSVASGGSSYEQYF. The CDR3 nucleotides read TGCAGTGTGGCTAGCGGGGGGAGCTCCTACGAGCAGTACTTC.

The V gene is TRBV7-2, the J gene TRBJ2-1; the D gene is possibly TRBD1 (5 bases). Trimming took 5 bases from V and 0 from J, leaving 17 bases between them. This CDR3 spans 17 amino acids. Per germline, CDR1 SGHTA and CDR2 FQGNSA. CDR3 sequence: CASSLHGLRASYNEQFF. The CDR3 nucleotides are TGTGCCAGCAGCCTTCACGGTCTCAGGGCCTCCTACAATGAGCAGTTCTTC.

This clonotype has just one count. The chain joins TRBV9 to TRBJ1-2; D might be TRBD1 (5 bases). This CDR3 comprises 14 residues. V was trimmed by 0 bases and J by 7 bases, leaving 13 bases between them. Germline V gene data show CDR1 as SGDLS and CDR2 as YYNGEE. The chain's CDR3 is CASSVGMDRGGYTF. The DNA of the CDR3 is TGTGCCAGCAGCGTAGGAATGGATAGGGGTGGCTACACCTTC.

This chain links TRBV7-2 with TRBJ2-5, with 7 bases that match TRBD1. Per germline, CDR1 SGHTA and CDR2 FQGNSA. J was trimmed by 2 bases and V by 5 bases; bases with no gene match: 14. The CDR3 runs to 17 residues. CDR3 sequence reads: CASSIPGQTPSQETQYF. CDR3 nucleotides: TGTGCCAGCAGCATTCCGGGACAGACCCCTTCTCAAGAGACCCAGTACTTC. The full variable domain, its missing parts supplied by reference TRBV7-2 and TRBJ2-5, is GAGVSQSPSNKVTEKGKDVELRCDPISGHTALYWYRQSLGQGLEFLIYFQGNSAPDKSGLPSDRFSAERTGGSVSTLTIQRTQQEDSAVYLCASSIPGQTPSQETQYFGPGTRLLVL.